The 16 T cell receptor beta chains in this list originate from one sample, sequenced in a study of T cells in Graves' hyperthyroidism and ophthalmopathy. RNA transcripts gave rise to amplified TCR beta CDR3 regions. HTBI primers were employed in a first-round RT-PCR of the TCR CDR3. From the multiplex PCR reads, TCRdb called clonotypes with MiXCR, one entry per CDR3 protein. The top ten hold 30% to 35% of the sample, which has some 350,000 distinct CDR3 sequences, around 13% seen once. Sequencing input: blood. The receptors were sampled from a woman in her forties with Graves' ophthalmopathy.

A remark on this clonotype: A much larger clone lies one base from this, so it may be a read error. The chain has TRBV6-6 and TRBJ1-6, with 10 bases identical to TRBD1. The germline gives CDR1 MNHNY, CDR2 SVGAGI (reference sequence). CDR3 size: 15 residues. CDR3 protein: CASSYSDRGNSPPHF. The DNA of the CDR3 is TGTGCCAGCAGTTACTCGGACAGGGGGAATTCACCCCCCCACTTT.

This clonotype has just one count. Just one base apart from a much larger clone, this may be a read error. As the CDR3 is not closed by the conserved phenylalanine or tryptophan, this likely results from a read error. This rearrangement joins TRBV2 to TRBJ1-5; unclear D gene. The CDR3 runs to 14 residues. V was trimmed by 4 bases and J by 3 bases, leaving 10 bases between them. CDR1 and CDR2 (germline): SNHLY, FYNNEI. The DNA for the CDR3 is TGTGCCAGCAGTGGTTCGCAATTCAATCAGCCCCAGCATCTT. It yields the protein CASSGSQFNQPQHL.

This chain links TRBV2 with TRBJ2-1; tentatively, D is TRBD2 (5 bases). V shed 4 bases and J shed 9 bases, with 19 bases lying between them. The CDR3 has 15 residues. The germline V gene encodes CDR1 SNHLY and CDR2 FYNNEI. The CDR3 region is CASSAKLPVAGEQFF. CDR3 sequence (DNA): TGTGCCAGCAGTGCCAAGCTACCCGTGGCGGGTGAGCAGTTCTTC.

This clonotype showed up just a few times. The gene calls are TRBV30 and TRBJ2-7; no clear D gene. V dropped 3 bases and J dropped 6 bases, with 12 bases sitting between them. The CDR3 has 12 residues. Germline V CDR1 and CDR2: GTSNPN, SVGIG (reference sequence). CDR3 sequence reads: CAWRGLRTEQYF. For the CDR3, the DNA is TGTGCCTGGAGGGGTCTACGAACCGAGCAGTACTTC.

This clonotype was seen more than once but under ten times. V gene TRBV7-6 combines with J gene TRBJ2-5, with D uncertain. Germline V CDR1 and CDR2: SGHVS, FNYEAQ. The CDR3 has 14 residues. Between the trimmed V and J ends, which lost 4 bases and 4 bases, there was a span of 13 bases. CDR3 nucleotide sequence: TGTGCCAGCAGCTCAAACACCGGGCGAGAGACCCAGTACTTC. Protein: CASSSNTGRETQYF.

This clonotype was counted only a few times. The chain employs TRBV20-1 and TRBJ2-2; 7 positions match TRBD1. Germline CDR1 DFQATT, CDR2 SNEGSKA (reference sequence). The length of the CDR3 is 15 residues. V was pared by 0 bases and J by 4 bases, with 5 bases of the junction left unmatched. CDR3 region: CSARDVRGSTGELFF. The CDR3 coding sequence is TGCAGTGCTAGAGATGTCAGGGGGTCCACCGGGGAGCTGTTTTTT.

This clonotype was counted at least ten times. The V and J genes are TRBV28 and TRBJ1-1, with 11 bases matching TRBD1. V trimming: 6 bases; J trimming: 2 bases; junction bases outside the gene matches: 8. Germline CDR1 and CDR2: MDHEN and SYDVKM. The length of the CDR3 is 16 residues. In DNA form, the CDR3 reads TGTGCCAGCAGGGACAGGGGGCTACAACCCAACACTGAAGCTTTCTTT. Translated, it gives CASRDRGLQPNTEAFF.

This clonotype has at least ten counts. The chain carries TRBV5-4 and TRBJ1-1, with 12 nucleotides matching TRBD1. Germline CDR1 reads SGHNT; CDR2 reads YYREEE (reference sequence). Losses at the gene ends were 5 bases for V and 3 bases for J; bases not matched to a gene: 8. This CDR3 has 16 residues. CDR3 coding DNA: TGTGCCAGCAGGTCACCGGGACAGGGGGCTTACACTGAAGCTTTCTTT. Residues: CASRSPGQGAYTEAFF.

Remarks on this clonotype: A much bigger clone sits one base away, suggesting this may be a read error. The chain has TRBV10-3 and TRBJ2-5; D ambiguous. Germline values: CDR1 ENHRY, CDR2 SYGVKD. The CDR3 length is 17 residues. CDR3 region: CTISELGPRTGRETQYF. The CDR3 coding sequence is TGTACCATCAGTGAGTTGGGTCCAAGAACGGGCCGGGAGACCCAGTACTTC.

In this sample, this clonotype turned up once. J is TRBJ2-7 and V is TRBV11-2; perhaps D is TRBD1 or TRBD2 (5 bases each). V lost 4 bases and J lost 4, with 17 bases in between. The germline CDR1 and CDR2 sequences are SGHAT and FQNNGV. This CDR3 region has 15 residues. The CDR3 protein is CASSWGRVFYYEQYF. The DNA of the CDR3 is TGTGCCAGCAGCTGGGGACGGGTTTTTTATTACGAGCAGTACTTC.

The chain uses TRBV6-1 and TRBJ1-2, with 10 bases identical to TRBD1. V shed 6 bases and J 4 bases; nucleotides not matched to a gene: 5. The CDR3 has 14 amino acids. Germline CDR1 and CDR2: MNHNS and SASEGT. Here the CDR3 reads CASSHGTGVYGYTF. Here the CDR3 DNA reads TGTGCCAGCAGCCACGGGACAGGGGTCTATGGCTACACCTTC.

Regarding this clonotype: One end of the junction is discordant with germline, which a read error may explain. V gene TRBV6-4 combines with J gene TRBJ1-1; maybe TRBD1 (5 bases). Germline V lookup: CDR1 MRHNA, CDR2 SNTAGT. The CDR3 has 13 residues. The DNA for the CDR3 is TGTGCCAGCCCCCGGGGGTGGGGCACTGAAGCTCTCTTT. Its translation is CASPRGWGTEALF.

This clonotype showed up many times. This rearrangement joins TRBV11-2 to TRBJ1-1; D might be TRBD1 (5 bases). The CDR3 has 14 amino acids. CDR1 and CDR2 (germline): SGHAT, FQNNGV. Trimming left V 1 base short and J 4 bases short, with 10 bases between. CDR3 nucleotides: TGTGCCAGCAGCTTAGTTTCGGGGGGCACTGAAGCTTTCTTT. Amino acids: CASSLVSGGTEAFF.

The table lists this clonotype with many counts. At one end the junction does not follow the germline gene, possibly because of a read error. This chain uses TRBV2 with TRBJ2-2; D unclear. Looked up from germline, CDR1 is SNHLY and CDR2 is FYNNEI. The length of the CDR3 is 14 residues. The CDR3 DNA sequence: TGTGCCAGCAGAGAAGGGTTCGGCACCGGGGAGCTGTTTTTT. Encoded protein: CASREGFGTGELFF. The full variable domain, its missing parts supplied by reference TRBV2 and TRBJ2-2, is EPEVTQTPSHQVTQMGQEVILRCVPISNHLYFYWYRQILGQKVEFLVSFYNNEISEKSEIFDDQFSVERPDGSNFTLKIRSTKLEDSAMYFCASREGFGTGELFFGEGSRLTVL.

This clonotype showed up just once. It may be a read error: a sequence one base away is much more abundant. The chain combines TRBV5-1 with TRBJ1-3; 10 bases fit TRBD1. The CDR3 contains 17 residues. From germline, CDR1 is SGHRS and CDR2 YFSETQ. The CDR3 here is CASSLAGQGFSGNTMYF. CDR3 coding DNA: TGCGCCAGCAGCTTGGCGGGACAGGGGTTCTCTGGAAACACCATGTATTTT.

The CDR3 region has the DNA TGTGCCAGCAGCTTCTCAGCTTCCTCTGGAAACACCATATATTTT. It specifies CASSFSASSGNTIYF. The chain carries TRBV5-4 and TRBJ1-3; D call uncertain. With 2 bases removed from V and 0 bases from J, the gap between germline ends came to 9 bases. In germline, CDR1 is SGHNT, CDR2 YYREEE (reference sequence). The CDR3 is 15 residues long.